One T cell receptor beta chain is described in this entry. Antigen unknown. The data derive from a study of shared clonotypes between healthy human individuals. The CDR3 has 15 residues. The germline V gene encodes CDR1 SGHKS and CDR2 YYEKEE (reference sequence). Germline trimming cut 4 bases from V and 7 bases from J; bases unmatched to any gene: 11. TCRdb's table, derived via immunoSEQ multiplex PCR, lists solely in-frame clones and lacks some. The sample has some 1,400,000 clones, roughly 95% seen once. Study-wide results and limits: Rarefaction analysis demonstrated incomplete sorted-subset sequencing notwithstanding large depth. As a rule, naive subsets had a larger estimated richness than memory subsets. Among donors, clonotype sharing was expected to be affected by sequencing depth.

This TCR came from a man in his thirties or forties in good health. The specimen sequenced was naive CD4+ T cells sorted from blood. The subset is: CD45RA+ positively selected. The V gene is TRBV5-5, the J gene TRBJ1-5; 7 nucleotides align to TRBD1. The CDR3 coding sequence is TGTGCCAGCAGCAGGACCGACAGGGCTCTACAGCCCCAGCATTTT. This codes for CASSRTDRALQPQHF.